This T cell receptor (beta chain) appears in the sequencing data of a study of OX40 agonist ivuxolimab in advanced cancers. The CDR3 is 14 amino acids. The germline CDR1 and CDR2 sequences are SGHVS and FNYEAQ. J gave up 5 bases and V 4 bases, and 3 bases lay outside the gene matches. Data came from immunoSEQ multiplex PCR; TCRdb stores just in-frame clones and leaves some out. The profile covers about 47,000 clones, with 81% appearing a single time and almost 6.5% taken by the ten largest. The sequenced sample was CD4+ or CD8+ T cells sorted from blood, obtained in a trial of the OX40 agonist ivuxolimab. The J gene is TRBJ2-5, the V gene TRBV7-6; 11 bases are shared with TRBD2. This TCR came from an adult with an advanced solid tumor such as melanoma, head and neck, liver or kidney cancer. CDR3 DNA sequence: TGTGCCAGCAGCTGGACTAGCGGGCCGGAGACCCAGTACTTC. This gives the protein CASSWTSGPETQYF.